The source of this T cell receptor (beta chain) is a study of cytomegalovirus exposure and HLA in healthy donors. Study-wide context: From HLA-typed donors, an early data release held tens of millions of unique TCRs.

Sampled while nominally healthy, donors likely had unrecorded immune exposures. V lost 5 bases, J lost 5 bases, and 10 bases lay in between. Germline CDR1 SGHDN, CDR2 FVKESK. This CDR3 has 13 residues. The primer mix had 60 Vbeta and 13 Jbeta primers. Produced via immunoSEQ multiplex PCR; TCRdb's table is partial and in-frame only. The sample shows about 150,000 clones, more than 75% of them seen only once. The sequenced sample was PBMCs. The chain carries TRBV14 and TRBJ2-1, with D tentatively TRBD1 (6 bases). This TCR was sampled from a woman aged 18-29 years in good health and CMV-seronegative. This chain's CDR3 is CASSFEGDNEQFF. The CDR3 DNA reads TGTGCCAGCAGCTTTGAGGGGGACAATGAGCAGTTCTTC.